This TCR beta chain was identified during a study of Graves' ophthalmopathy and Graves' hyperthyroidism. TCR beta CDR3 regions were amplified from RNA transcripts. First-round RT-PCR employed HTBI primers, with a second-round multiplex PCR after it. TCRdb passed the multiplex PCR reads through MiXCR, listing each CDR3 protein once. The sample shows fewer than 600,000 distinct CDR3 sequences, approximately 15% of them seen only once. CDR3 length equals 15 residues. With 6 bases removed from V and 5 bases from J, the gap between germline ends came to 20 bases. Germline CDR1 and CDR2: SGDLS and YYNGEE. The sample was blood. V is TRBV9 and J is TRBJ1-1, with D perhaps matching TRBD1 (5 bases). This receptor was taken from a woman in her twenties or thirties with Graves' ophthalmopathy. The CDR3 DNA is TGTGCCAGCACCCGTCAGGGTAGTTTTACGACTGAAGCTTTCTTT. This sequence encodes CASTRQGSFTTEAFF. The full variable domain, with the rest looked up from reference TRBV9 and TRBJ1-1, is DSGVTQTPKHLITATGQRVTLRCSPRSGDLSVYWYQQSLDQGLQFLIQYYNGEERAKGNILERFSAQQFPDLHSELNLSSLELGDSALYFCASTRQGSFTTEAFFGQGTRLTVV.